The text below deals with one T cell receptor (beta chain). The antigen is not known. V was clipped by 5 bases and J by 4 bases, with 14 bases between them. From germline, CDR1 is KGHSY and CDR2 FQNENV. The CDR3 contains 14 residues. This entry is derived from a study of long-term antiretroviral therapy in people with HIV. Study information: The 2015 immediate-ART recommendation came about a decade after the earliest samples.

Findings of the study overall: Blood draws took place between about 2004 and 2018 and possibly involved older ART regimens.

The authors ran the immunoSEQ assay, v3.0, at survey level. Here immunoSEQ multiplex PCR was the method, and the copy in TCRdb shows in-frame clones only, minus some. This sample has some 21,000 clones; over 75% occur once, and the top ten carry around 5.1%. Sample: unsorted PBMCs, taken 0.3 years after starting antiretroviral therapy. This clonotype was obtained from a man in his fifties or sixties with HIV. This chain joins TRBV16 and TRBJ1-2; weak D call: TRBD1 (5 bases). CDR3 residues: CASSGGARGYGYTF. The CDR3 DNA reads as TGTGCCAGCAGCGGGGGAGCAAGAGGCTATGGCTACACCTTC.